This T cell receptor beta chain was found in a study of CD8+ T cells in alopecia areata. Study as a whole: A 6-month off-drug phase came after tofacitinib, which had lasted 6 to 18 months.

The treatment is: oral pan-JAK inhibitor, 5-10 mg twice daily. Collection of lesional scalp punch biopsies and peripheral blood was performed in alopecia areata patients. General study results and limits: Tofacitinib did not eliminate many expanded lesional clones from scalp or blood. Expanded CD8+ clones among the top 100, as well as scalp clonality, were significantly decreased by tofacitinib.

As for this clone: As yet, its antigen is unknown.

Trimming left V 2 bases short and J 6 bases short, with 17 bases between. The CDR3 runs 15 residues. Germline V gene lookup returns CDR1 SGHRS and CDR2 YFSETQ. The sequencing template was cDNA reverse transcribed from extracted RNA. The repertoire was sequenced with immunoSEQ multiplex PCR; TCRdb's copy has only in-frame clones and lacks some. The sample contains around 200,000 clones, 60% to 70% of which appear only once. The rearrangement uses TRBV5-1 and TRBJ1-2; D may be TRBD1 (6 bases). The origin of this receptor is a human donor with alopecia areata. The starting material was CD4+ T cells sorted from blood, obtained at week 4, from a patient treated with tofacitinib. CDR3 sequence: CASSLQQGAHHGYTF. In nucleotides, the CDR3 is TGCGCCAGCAGCTTACAACAGGGAGCCCATCATGGCTACACCTTC. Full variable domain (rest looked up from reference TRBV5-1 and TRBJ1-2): KAGVTQTPRYLIKTRGQQVTLSCSPISGHRSVSWYQQTPGQGLQFLFEYFSETQRNKGNFPGRFSGRQFSNSRSEMNVSTLELGDSALYLCASSLQQGAHHGYTFGSGTRLTVV.